Detailed here is one T cell receptor beta chain. Its antigen is currently unknown. Germline is not matched at one junction end, which may reflect a read error. This specimen comes from a study of post-analysis software for immune sequencing data. The CDR3 has 16 residues. Germline V CDR1 and CDR2: LNHNV, YYDKDF (reference sequence). The TCR beta cDNA libraries carried unique molecular identifiers. TCRdb redid the calling of the PCR reads with MiXCR, one entry per CDR3 protein. The table records roughly 800,000 distinct CDR3 sequences, roughly 29% of them present only once. Points from the study as a whole: Patients had higher frequencies than controls of roughly five TRBV segments, including TRBV5-6, TRBV5-1 and TRBV20-1.

The source of this sequence is a girl under 18 with multiple sclerosis. This chain connects TRBV15 to TRBJ2-7, with a possible D match to TRBD2 (5 bases). Material: blood. The CDR3 DNA is TGTGCCACCAGCAGAGATCGAGGAGGTTCCTCCTGCGAGCAGTACTTC. Residues: CATSRDRGGSSCEQYF.